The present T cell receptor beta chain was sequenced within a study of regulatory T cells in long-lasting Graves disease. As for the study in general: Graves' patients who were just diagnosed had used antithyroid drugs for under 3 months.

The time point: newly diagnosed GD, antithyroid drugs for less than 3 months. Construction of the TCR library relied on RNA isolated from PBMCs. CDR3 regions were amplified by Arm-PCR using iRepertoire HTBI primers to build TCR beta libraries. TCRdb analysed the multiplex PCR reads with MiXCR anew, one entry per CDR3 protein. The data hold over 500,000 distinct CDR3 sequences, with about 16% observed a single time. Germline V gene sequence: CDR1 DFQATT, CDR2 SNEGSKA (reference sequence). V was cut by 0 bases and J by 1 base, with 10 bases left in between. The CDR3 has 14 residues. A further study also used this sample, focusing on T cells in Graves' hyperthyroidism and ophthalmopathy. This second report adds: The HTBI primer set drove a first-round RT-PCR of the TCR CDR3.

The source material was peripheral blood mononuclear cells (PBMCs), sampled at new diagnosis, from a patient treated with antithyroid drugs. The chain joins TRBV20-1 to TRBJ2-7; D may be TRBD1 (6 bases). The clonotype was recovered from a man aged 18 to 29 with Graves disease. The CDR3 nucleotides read TGCAGTGCTAGAGATGAGACAGGTTCCTACGAGCAGTACTTC. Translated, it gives CSARDETGSYEQYF.